Listed below are T cell receptor beta chains from one sample, sequenced in a study of blood T cell repertoires in COVID-19. Generated by immunoSEQ multiplex PCR, the TCRdb table keeps only in-frame clones and is missing some. The repertoire has 400,000 or so clones, approximately 92% of them found once; the top ten carry around 1.1%. The specimen was PBMCs or T cells enriched from blood (not recorded which). The receptors shown here come from a young man who had recovered from COVID-19. The CDR3 runs from the conserved cysteine through the conserved F or W. The order of the fields is J gene, D gene, clone size, V gene, CDR3 DNA, CDR3 protein. The D gene is left open where the match is weak. The size entry is marked missing in some rows and otherwise reads once, few, many or a size class.

J gene: TRBJ1-5
D gene: -
clone size: -
V gene: TRBV7-2
CDR3 DNA: TGTGCCAGCAGCTTATACAGGGATAGCAATCAGCCCCAGCATTTT
CDR3 protein: CASSLYRDSNQPQHF

J gene: TRBJ2-7
D gene: TRBD1
clone size: -
V gene: TRBV30
CDR3 DNA: TGTGCCTGGAGTCCCGGGACAGGGGGCTTCGAGCAGTACTTC
CDR3 protein: CAWSPGTGGFEQYF

J gene: TRBJ1-1
D gene: -
clone size: -
V gene: TRBV7-2
CDR3 DNA: TGTGCCAGCAGCTTTGTTAGCCTGAACACTGAAGCTTTCTTT
CDR3 protein: CASSFVSLNTEAFF

J gene: TRBJ1-1
D gene: TRBD1
clone size: -
V gene: TRBV28
CDR3 DNA: TGTGCCAGCAGTGCCCCGACAGGGGTGAAAACTGAAGCTTTCTTT
CDR3 protein: CASSAPTGVKTEAFF

J gene: TRBJ2-6
D gene: TRBD2
clone size: -
V gene: TRBV7-9
CDR3 DNA: TGTGCCAGCAGCTTACCGGGTGCGGGAGGGCCATTTGGGGCCAACGTCCTGACTTTC
CDR3 protein: CASSLPGAGGPFGANVLTF

J gene: TRBJ2-3
D gene: TRBD2
clone size: -
V gene: TRBV29-1
CDR3 DNA: TGCAGCGCCAGGACTAGCGGAGCGCGTGATACGCAGTATTTT
CDR3 protein: CSARTSGARDTQYF

J gene: TRBJ2-5
D gene: -
clone size: -
V gene: TRBV7-6
CDR3 DNA: TGTGCCAGCAGCTTAAACAGTGGAGAGACCCAGTACTTC
CDR3 protein: CASSLNSGETQYF

J gene: TRBJ1-1
D gene: -
clone size: -
V gene: TRBV11-2
CDR3 DNA: TGTGCCAGCAGCTTAGATCCGGGAGGCTGGTACACTGAAGCTTTCTTT
CDR3 protein: CASSLDPGGWYTEAFF

J gene: TRBJ1-2
D gene: -
clone size: -
V gene: TRBV28
CDR3 DNA: TGTGCCAGCAGTCAGTTGTGGTCCCCCCGACGGGTACAATATGGCTACACCTTC
CDR3 protein: CASSQLWSPRRVQYGYTF

J gene: TRBJ2-7
D gene: TRBD1
clone size: -
V gene: TRBV6-5
CDR3 DNA: TGTGCCAGCAGTTCCCCGGGACAGGGAGCCTACGAGCAGTACTTC
CDR3 protein: CASSSPGQGAYEQYF

J gene: TRBJ1-1
D gene: TRBD1
clone size: -
V gene: TRBV10-3
CDR3 DNA: TGTGCCATCAGGCTAGGAGGACAGGGGCCCACTGAAGCTTTCTTT
CDR3 protein: CAIRLGGQGPTEAFF

J gene: TRBJ1-1
D gene: TRBD1
clone size: -
V gene: TRBV12-3/TRBV12-4
CDR3 DNA: TGTGCCAGCAGGCGGGACAGAAACACTGAAGCTTTCTTT
CDR3 protein: CASRRDRNTEAFF

J gene: TRBJ2-1
D gene: -
clone size: -
V gene: TRBV4-2
CDR3 DNA: TGTGCCAGCAGCCAAGTACCTGGGACTGGTACCTTCAATGAGCAGTTCTTC
CDR3 protein: CASSQVPGTGTFNEQFF

J gene: TRBJ2-7
D gene: -
clone size: -
V gene: TRBV6-5
CDR3 DNA: TGTGCCAGCAGCTCGTCCCCGGGATACGGATACGAGCAGTACTTC
CDR3 protein: CASSSSPGYGYEQYF

J gene: TRBJ2-2
D gene: TRBD1
clone size: once
V gene: TRBV24-1
CDR3 DNA: TGTGCCACCAGTGACCCTCGGACAGGGGTGGGCACCGGGGAGCTGTTTTTT
CDR3 protein: CATSDPRTGVGTGELFF

J gene: TRBJ1-1
D gene: TRBD1
clone size: -
V gene: TRBV5-6
CDR3 DNA: TGTGCCAGCGGACAGGTTAATATGAACACTGAAGCTTTCTTT
CDR3 protein: CASGQVNMNTEAFF

J gene: TRBJ2-2
D gene: -
clone size: -
V gene: TRBV27
CDR3 DNA: TGTGCCAGCAGTTTTCAGGTGAACACCGGGGAGCTGTTTTTT
CDR3 protein: CASSFQVNTGELFF

J gene: TRBJ2-7
D gene: -
clone size: -
V gene: TRBV28
CDR3 DNA: TGTGCCAGCAGTTTATCACAGAACTACGAGCAGTACTTC
CDR3 protein: CASSLSQNYEQYF

J gene: TRBJ2-1
D gene: TRBD2
clone size: -
V gene: TRBV7-3
CDR3 DNA: TGTGCCAGCAGCCCAAACGGGCTAGCGGGAGCAGGTGAGCAGTTCTTC
CDR3 protein: CASSPNGLAGAGEQFF

J gene: TRBJ2-5
D gene: TRBD1
clone size: -
V gene: TRBV11-2
CDR3 DNA: TGTGCCAGCAGCCCCTCGGGACAGGGATGGGAGACCCAGTACTTC
CDR3 protein: CASSPSGQGWETQYF

J gene: TRBJ1-5
D gene: -
clone size: -
V gene: TRBV5-8
CDR3 DNA: TGTGCCAGCAGCTTAGTGAGCGGTTGGAGCAATCAGCCCCAGCATTTT
CDR3 protein: CASSLVSGWSNQPQHF

J gene: TRBJ2-7
D gene: TRBD2
clone size: -
V gene: TRBV27
CDR3 DNA: TGTGCCAGCAGTTTATGGGCTAGCGGCGGCGAGCAGTACTTC
CDR3 protein: CASSLWASGGEQYF

J gene: TRBJ1-1
D gene: TRBD1
clone size: -
V gene: TRBV5-1
CDR3 DNA: TGCGCCAGCAGCTTACAGGGGGACACTGAAGCTTTCTTT
CDR3 protein: CASSLQGDTEAFF

J gene: TRBJ1-1
D gene: -
clone size: -
V gene: TRBV27
CDR3 DNA: TGTGCCAGCAGCTCTATGGACACGACGATGGCTTTCTTT
CDR3 protein: CASSSMDTTMAFF

J gene: TRBJ1-4
D gene: -
clone size: -
V gene: TRBV10-1
CDR3 DNA: TGCGCCTGTGAAGGCAGTCAGGCAACTAATGAAAAACTGTTTTTT
CDR3 protein: CACEGSQATNEKLFF

J gene: TRBJ2-5
D gene: TRBD2
clone size: -
V gene: TRBV25-1
CDR3 DNA: TGTGCCAGCAGTGACCGTCGGCAGCGGGAGGGCGAGACCCAGTACTTC
CDR3 protein: CASSDRRQREGETQYF

J gene: TRBJ2-5
D gene: -
clone size: once
V gene: TRBV4-2
CDR3 DNA: TGTGCCAGCAGTCTTGGTGAGGCACCCCGGTCCGGGGAGACCCAGTACTTC
CDR3 protein: CASSLGEAPRSGETQYF

J gene: TRBJ2-5
D gene: TRBD2
clone size: -
V gene: TRBV10-3
CDR3 DNA: TGTGCCATCAGTACAAGTAGCGGGAGCCAAGAGACCCAGTACTTC
CDR3 protein: CAISTSSGSQETQYF

J gene: TRBJ2-3
D gene: TRBD2
clone size: -
V gene: TRBV11-2
CDR3 DNA: TGTGCCAGCAGCGTACTAGCGGGAGGGTCAGATACGCAGTATTTT
CDR3 protein: CASSVLAGGSDTQYF

J gene: TRBJ1-1
D gene: -
clone size: -
V gene: TRBV2
CDR3 DNA: TGTGCCAGCAGGAGGACGGAAGGGGACACTGAAGCTTTCTTT
CDR3 protein: CASRRTEGDTEAFF

J gene: TRBJ1-3
D gene: TRBD1
clone size: few
V gene: TRBV28
CDR3 DNA: TGTGCCAGCAGTTTAGCAGGGGGAGGAAACACCATATATTTT
CDR3 protein: CASSLAGGGNTIYF

J gene: TRBJ1-4
D gene: -
clone size: -
V gene: TRBV10-3
CDR3 DNA: TGTGCCACCCGACAGCCTATTAATGAAAAACTGTTTTTT
CDR3 protein: CATRQPINEKLFF

J gene: TRBJ2-1
D gene: -
clone size: -
V gene: TRBV21-1
CDR3 DNA: TGTGCCAGCAGCAAGGGACTAGCGGATTACAATGAGCAGTTCTTC
CDR3 protein: CASSKGLADYNEQFF

J gene: TRBJ2-3
D gene: TRBD1
clone size: -
V gene: TRBV7-6
CDR3 DNA: TGTGCCAGCAGCTTAGCTGAGGGGGCCACAAGTAAGAGCACAGATACGCAGTATTTT
CDR3 protein: CASSLAEGATSKSTDTQYF

J gene: TRBJ2-3
D gene: -
clone size: -
V gene: TRBV5-1
CDR3 DNA: TGCGCCAGCAGCTTGGCTAGCGACGCTGCAGATACGCAGTATTTT
CDR3 protein: CASSLASDAADTQYF

J gene: TRBJ1-2
D gene: -
clone size: -
V gene: TRBV29-1
CDR3 DNA: TGCAGCGTTGCCCGACAGTCTAACTATGGCTACACCTTC
CDR3 protein: CSVARQSNYGYTF

J gene: TRBJ2-6
D gene: -
clone size: -
V gene: TRBV10-1
CDR3 DNA: TGCGCCAGCAGTGACGCAGGGACTGGGGCCAACGTCCTGACTTTC
CDR3 protein: CASSDAGTGANVLTF

J gene: TRBJ2-1
D gene: -
clone size: -
V gene: TRBV24-1
CDR3 DNA: TGTGCCACCAGGGCGCCCACAGGTGAGCAGTTCTTC
CDR3 protein: CATRAPTGEQFF

J gene: TRBJ1-2
D gene: -
clone size: -
V gene: TRBV13
CDR3 DNA: TGTGCCAGCAGCTTAACTGCAGGGTCCGGCTACACCTTC
CDR3 protein: CASSLTAGSGYTF